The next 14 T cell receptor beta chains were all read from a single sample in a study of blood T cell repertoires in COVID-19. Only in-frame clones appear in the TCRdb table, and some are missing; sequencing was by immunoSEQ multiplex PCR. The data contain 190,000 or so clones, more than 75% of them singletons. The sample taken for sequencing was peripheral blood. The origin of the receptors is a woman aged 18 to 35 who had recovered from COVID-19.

CDR3 protein: CASLLGETGELFF. CDR3 in DNA: TGCGCCAGCCTATTAGGAGAGACCGGGGAGCTGTTTTTT. This rearrangement joins TRBV5-1 to TRBJ2-2; D not resolved. V was cut by 7 bases and J by 5 bases, with 12 bases left in between. The CDR3 is 13 residues long. The germline gives CDR1 SGHRS, CDR2 YFSETQ.

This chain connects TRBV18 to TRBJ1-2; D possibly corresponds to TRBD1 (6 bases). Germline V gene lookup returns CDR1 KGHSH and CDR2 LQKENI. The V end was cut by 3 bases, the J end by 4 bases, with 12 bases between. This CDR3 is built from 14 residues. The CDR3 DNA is TGTGCCAGCTCACCGGAACAGGGTTCCTATGGCTACACCTTC. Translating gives CASSPEQGSYGYTF.

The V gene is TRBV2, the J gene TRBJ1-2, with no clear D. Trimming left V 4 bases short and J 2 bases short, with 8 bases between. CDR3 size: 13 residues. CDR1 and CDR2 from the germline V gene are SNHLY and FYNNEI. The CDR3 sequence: CASSVQVNYGYTF. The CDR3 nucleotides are TGTGCCAGCAGTGTCCAGGTCAACTATGGCTACACCTTC.

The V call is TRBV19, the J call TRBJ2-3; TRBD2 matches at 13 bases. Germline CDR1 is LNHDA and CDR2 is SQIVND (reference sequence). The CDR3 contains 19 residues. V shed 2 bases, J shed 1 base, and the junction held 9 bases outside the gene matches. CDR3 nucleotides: TGTGCCAGTAGTATATCTTCGACTAGCGGGAGGCCAGGCACAGATACGCAGTATTTT. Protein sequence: CASSISSTSGRPGTDTQYF.

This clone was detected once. The CDR3 protein is CASSQVISGVGDTQYF. CDR3 in DNA: TGCGCCAGCAGCCAAGTTATAAGCGGGGTGGGAGATACGCAGTATTTT. This chain connects TRBV4-3 to TRBJ2-3; 7 bases agree with TRBD2. The CDR3 extends over 16 amino acids. V was pared by 1 base and J by 5 bases, with 9 bases of the junction left unmatched. From germline, CDR1 is LGHNA and CDR2 YSLEER.

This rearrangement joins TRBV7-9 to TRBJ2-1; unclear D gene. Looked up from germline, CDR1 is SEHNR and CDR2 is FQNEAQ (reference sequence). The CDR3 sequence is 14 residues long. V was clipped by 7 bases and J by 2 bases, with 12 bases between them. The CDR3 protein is CASTRAETYNEQFF. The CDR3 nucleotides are TGTGCCAGCACCAGAGCCGAGACCTACAATGAGCAGTTCTTC.

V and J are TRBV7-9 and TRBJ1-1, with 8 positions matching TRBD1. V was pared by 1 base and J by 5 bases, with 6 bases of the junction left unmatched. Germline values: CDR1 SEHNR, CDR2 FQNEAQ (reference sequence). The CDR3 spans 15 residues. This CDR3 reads CASSLGQGHRTEAFF. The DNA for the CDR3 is TGTGCCAGCAGCTTAGGACAGGGGCATCGAACTGAAGCTTTCTTT.

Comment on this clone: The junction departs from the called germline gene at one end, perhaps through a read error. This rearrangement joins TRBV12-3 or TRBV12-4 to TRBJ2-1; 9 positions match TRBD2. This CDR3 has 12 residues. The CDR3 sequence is CTSTVAGDEQFF. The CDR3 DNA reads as TGTACCAGCACCGTAGCGGGAGATGAGCAGTTCTTC.

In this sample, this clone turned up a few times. CDR3 sequence (DNA): TGTGCCAGCAGCCAAGTTTCAGCGGACAGGGCTAGCTATGGCTACACCTTC. Protein: CASSQVSADRASYGYTF. This sequence joins TRBV4-2 and TRBJ1-2, with 8 positions matching TRBD1. In germline, CDR1 is LGHNA, CDR2 YNFKEQ. Germline trimming cut 1 base from V and 4 bases from J; bases unmatched to any gene: 11. This CDR3 has 17 residues.

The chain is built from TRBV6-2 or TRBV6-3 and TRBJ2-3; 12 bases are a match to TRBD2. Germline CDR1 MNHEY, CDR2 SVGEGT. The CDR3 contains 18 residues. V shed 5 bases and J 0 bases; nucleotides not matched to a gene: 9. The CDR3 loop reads CASSPRTSGAFSTDTQYF. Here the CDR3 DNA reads TGTGCCAGCAGTCCACGGACTAGCGGGGCCTTTAGCACAGATACGCAGTATTTT.

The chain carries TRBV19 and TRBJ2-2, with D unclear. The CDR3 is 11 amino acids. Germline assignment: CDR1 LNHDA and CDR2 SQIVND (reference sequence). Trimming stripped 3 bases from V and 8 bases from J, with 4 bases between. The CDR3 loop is CASSIVGELFF. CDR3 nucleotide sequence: TGTGCCAGTAGTATCGTGGGGGAGCTGTTTTTT.

CDR3 sequence: CASRVTSGRYNEQFF. CDR3 bases: TGTGCCAGCAGGGTGACTAGCGGGAGGTACAATGAGCAGTTCTTC. The chain has TRBV2 and TRBJ2-1; 13 bases agree with TRBD2. The CDR3 sequence is 15 residues long. CDR1 SNHLY and CDR2 FYNNEI come from the germline V gene. Trimming at V came to 6 bases and at J to 4 bases, leaving 3 bases not matched to a gene.

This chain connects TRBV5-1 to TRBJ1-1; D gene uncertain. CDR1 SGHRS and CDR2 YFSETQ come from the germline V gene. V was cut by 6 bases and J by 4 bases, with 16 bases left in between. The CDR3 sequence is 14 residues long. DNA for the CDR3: TGCGCCAGCAAAGGGAGGAGTCTTAGCACTGAAGCTTTCTTT. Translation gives CASKGRSLSTEAFF.

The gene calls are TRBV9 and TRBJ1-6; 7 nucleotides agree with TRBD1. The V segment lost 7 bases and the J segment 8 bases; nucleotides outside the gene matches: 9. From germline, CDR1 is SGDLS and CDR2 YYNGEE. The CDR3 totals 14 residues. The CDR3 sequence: CASGGQARDSPLHF. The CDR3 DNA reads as TGTGCCAGCGGCGGACAGGCGCGGGATTCACCCCTCCACTTT.